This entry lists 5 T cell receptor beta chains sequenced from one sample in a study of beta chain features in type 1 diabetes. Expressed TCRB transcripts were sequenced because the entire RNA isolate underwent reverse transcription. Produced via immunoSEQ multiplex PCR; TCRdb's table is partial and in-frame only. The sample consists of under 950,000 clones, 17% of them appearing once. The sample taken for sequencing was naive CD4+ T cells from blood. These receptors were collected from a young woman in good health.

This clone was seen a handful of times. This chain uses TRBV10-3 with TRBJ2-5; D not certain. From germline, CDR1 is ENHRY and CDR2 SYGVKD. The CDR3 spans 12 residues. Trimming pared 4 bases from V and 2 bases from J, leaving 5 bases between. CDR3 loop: CAISVEQETQYF. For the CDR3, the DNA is TGTGCCATCAGTGTTGAACAAGAGACCCAGTACTTC.

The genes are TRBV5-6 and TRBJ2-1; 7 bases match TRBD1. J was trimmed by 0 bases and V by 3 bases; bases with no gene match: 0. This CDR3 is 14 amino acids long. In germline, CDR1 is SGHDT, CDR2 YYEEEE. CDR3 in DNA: TGTGCCAGCAGCTGGGACAGCTCCTACAATGAGCAGTTCTTC. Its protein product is CASSWDSSYNEQFF.

CDR3 residues: CASSEGTGDEKLFF. The CDR3 region has the DNA TGTGCCAGCAGTGAAGGGACCGGGGATGAAAAACTGTTTTTT. V usage is TRBV6-1 and J usage is TRBJ1-4; D is ambiguous. CDR1 is MNHNS, CDR2 SASEGT, per germline. V was clipped by 1 base and J by 6 bases, with 9 bases between them. The CDR3 has 14 amino acids.

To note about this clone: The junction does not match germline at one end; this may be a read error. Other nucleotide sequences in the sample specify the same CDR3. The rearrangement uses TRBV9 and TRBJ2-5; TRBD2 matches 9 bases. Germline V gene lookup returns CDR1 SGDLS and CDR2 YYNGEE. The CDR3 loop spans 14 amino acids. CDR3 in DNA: TGCGCCAGCAGCGTGAGCGGGAGGAAAGAGACCCAGTACTTC. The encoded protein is CASSVSGRKETQYF.

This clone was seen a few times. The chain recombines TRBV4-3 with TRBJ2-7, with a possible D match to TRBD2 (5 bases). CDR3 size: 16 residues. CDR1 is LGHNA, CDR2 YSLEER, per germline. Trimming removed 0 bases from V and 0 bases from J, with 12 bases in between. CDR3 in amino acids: CASSQDLGGGSYEQYF. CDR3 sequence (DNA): TGCGCCAGCAGCCAAGATCTAGGAGGTGGCTCCTACGAGCAGTACTTC.